This T cell receptor beta chain was sequenced in a study of blood T cells in healthy people across ages. Across the study: There was about one barcoded beta molecule captured by template switching per two T cells.

Study-wide points: Per million T cells, TCR beta diversity dropped roughly linearly as age increased. It was the long-lived donors that had more naive CD4+ cells and higher diversity than aged donors.

Every sample gave at least 5 micrograms of total RNA when it was extracted. This clonotype has just one count. Its antigen is unidentified. The second PCR ran roughly 7 to 11 cycles with a sample-barcoded 5' primer and J-beta primers. TCRdb used MiXCR to reprocess the 5' RACE reads, holding one entry per CDR3 protein. The top ten hold over 15% of the sample, which has about 1 million distinct CDR3 sequences, 35% to 50% seen once. This TCR came from a woman aged 60-75 years in good health. Sequencing was carried out using blood.

This CDR3 is CASSLLVSKGNEQFF. CDR3 nucleotide sequence: TGTGCCAGCAGCTTATTAGTGTCTAAGGGAAATGAGCAGTTCTTC. The chain recombines TRBV7-8 with TRBJ2-1; D is unresolved. The CDR3 contains 15 residues. Germline V lookup: CDR1 SGHVS, CDR2 FQNEAQ. The V end lost 2 bases, the J end lost 7 bases, and 15 bases lay between the germline ends.